Below, 20 T cell receptor beta chains from the same sample are listed, as sequenced in a study of cytomegalovirus exposure and HLA in healthy donors. Vbeta (60) and Jbeta (13) primers were used in the PCR. Sequencing was performed with immunoSEQ multiplex PCR; in TCRdb, only in-frame clones are kept and a portion is missing. The table records about 73,000 clones, 75% of them present only once. Sequencing was performed on PBMCs. The source is a man aged 70 or older in good health and CMV-seronegative.

The rearrangement links TRBV28 to TRBJ2-7; 10 bases are a match to TRBD2. V lost 2 bases, J lost 1 base, and 2 bases stayed unmatched. Per germline, CDR1 MDHEN and CDR2 SYDVKM. This CDR3 region has 15 residues. The CDR3 sequence is CASSLRAGGSYEQYF. The CDR3 nucleotides are TGTGCCAGCAGTTTACGAGCGGGAGGGTCCTACGAGCAGTACTTC.

The rearrangement joins TRBV7-2 to TRBJ2-6; D is ambiguous. The CDR3 is 16 residues long. Germline CDR1 reads SGHTA; CDR2 reads FQGNSA. Trimming took off 0 bases at V and 2 bases at J, with 8 bases between the two ends. CDR3: CASSLAVSPGANVLTF. CDR3 coding DNA: TGTGCCAGCAGCTTAGCGGTTAGCCCTGGGGCCAACGTCCTGACTTTC.

As to this clone: This sample also contains other DNA sequences that code for the same CDR3. The chain employs TRBV9 and TRBJ2-2; no firm D call. The CDR3 is 14 amino acids. From germline, CDR1 is SGDLS and CDR2 YYNGEE. V was trimmed by 0 bases and J by 3 bases, leaving 6 bases between them. CDR3 in amino acids: CASSVVQYTGELFF. CDR3 nucleotide sequence: TGTGCCAGCAGCGTAGTACAGTACACCGGGGAGCTGTTTTTT.

The CDR3 here is CASSLEQGNGYEQYF. The CDR3 DNA reads TGTGCCAGCAGCTTAGAACAGGGGAACGGCTACGAGCAGTACTTC. V gene TRBV7-9 combines with J gene TRBJ2-7; 7 nucleotides line up with TRBD1. Trimming took 1 base from V and 3 from J; bases not matched to a gene: 6. CDR1 is SEHNR, CDR2 FQNEAQ, per germline (reference sequence). The CDR3 extends over 15 amino acids. The full variable domain, with the rest looked up from reference TRBV7-9 and TRBJ2-7, is DTGVSQNPRHKITKRGQNVTFRCDPISEHNRLYWYRQTLGQGPEFLTYFQNEAQLEKSRLLSDRFSAERPKGSFSTLEIQRTEQGDSAMYLCASSLEQGNGYEQYFGPGTRLTVT.

The chain carries TRBV5-1 and TRBJ1-1; TRBD1 agrees at 7 bases. Trimming at V came to 3 bases and at J to 1 base, leaving 3 bases not matched to a gene. The CDR3 is 14 amino acids. Germline V gene lookup returns CDR1 SGHRS and CDR2 YFSETQ. CDR3 loop: CASSWGQKNTEAFF. The CDR3, as DNA: TGCGCCAGCAGCTGGGGACAGAAGAACACTGAAGCTTTCTTT.

The gene calls are TRBV27 and TRBJ2-5; D remains ambiguous. This CDR3 comprises 16 residues. V gave up 6 bases and J gave up 1 base, with 18 bases separating them. The germline V gene encodes CDR1 MNHEY and CDR2 SMNVEV (reference sequence). The CDR3 sequence is CASSPEPIPTQETQYF. The CDR3 nucleotides read TGTGCCAGCAGCCCCGAGCCCATCCCCACCCAAGAGACCCAGTACTTC.

V gene TRBV14 combines with J gene TRBJ1-1; maybe TRBD1 (6 bases). The germline V and J ends were trimmed by 3 bases and 4 bases, with 9 bases remaining between them. Germline CDR1 is SGHDN and CDR2 is FVKESK. CDR3 size: 13 residues. The CDR3 protein is CASSHTGSTEAFF. The DNA of the CDR3 is TGTGCCAGCAGCCATACAGGGAGCACTGAAGCTTTCTTT.

The V gene is TRBV14, the J gene TRBJ2-7; D is possibly TRBD2 (5 bases). Germline CDR1 is SGHDN and CDR2 is FVKESK. The CDR3 runs 15 residues. Trimming stripped 0 bases from V and 7 bases from J, with 16 bases between. The CDR3 sequence is CASSQDCRGLREQYF. For the CDR3, the DNA is TGTGCCAGCAGCCAAGACTGCCGGGGTCTGCGAGAGCAGTACTTC.

This chain joins TRBV7-9 and TRBJ1-1, with D maybe TRBD1 (6 bases). V lost 5 bases, J lost 4 bases, and 17 bases lay in between. Germline V gene data show CDR1 as SEHNR and CDR2 as FQNEAQ (reference sequence). The CDR3 spans 15 residues. CDR3 sequence reads: CASSPPTGYGTEAFF. CDR3 bases: TGTGCCAGCAGCCCACCTACAGGGTATGGCACTGAAGCTTTCTTT.

V gene TRBV7-2 combines with J gene TRBJ2-7; perhaps TRBD1 as D (5 bases). Germline-derived CDR1 and CDR2 are SGHTA and FQGNSA. The CDR3 covers 13 residues. V was cut by 5 bases and J by 6 bases, with 14 bases left in between. The CDR3 nucleotides are TGTGCCAGCAGCCTCAGGCAGGGCCTCGAGCAGTACTTC. Translation: CASSLRQGLEQYF.

The CDR3, as DNA: TGTGCCAGCGGGCCCTCCTACAATGAGCAGTTCTTC. It encodes CASGPSYNEQFF. The J gene is TRBJ2-1, the V gene TRBV6-5; D not resolved. Germline loops: CDR1 MNHEY, CDR2 SVGAGI. The V and J ends lost 8 bases and 0 bases respectively, with 5 bases between them. The CDR3 spans 12 residues.

The chain links TRBV11-2 to TRBJ1-3; D is possibly TRBD1 (6 bases). Germline V gene data show CDR1 as SGHAT and CDR2 as FQNNGV. V was cut by 3 bases and J by 4 bases, with 10 bases left in between. The CDR3 spans 14 residues. The CDR3 nucleotides are TGTGCCAGCAGCTTTCGGACAGTAGGAAACACCATATATTTT. Translating gives CASSFRTVGNTIYF.

This clone showed up many times. V usage is TRBV6-5 and J usage is TRBJ2-6, with no clear D. The germline V gene has CDR1 MNHEY and CDR2 SVGAGI. This CDR3 has 15 amino acids. The V end lost 2 bases, the J end lost 0 bases, and 5 bases lay between the germline ends. The DNA of the CDR3 is TGTGCCAGCAGTTACGTCAACTCTGGGGCCAACGTCCTGACTTTC. This translates into CASSYVNSGANVLTF.

The rearrangement joins TRBV2 to TRBJ1-2, with 12 bases identical to TRBD1. The length of the CDR3 is 13 residues. Germline V CDR1 and CDR2: SNHLY, FYNNEI. The V and J ends lost 8 bases and 4 bases, in that order; junction bases with no gene match: 2. CDR3 bases: TGTGCCAGCGGGACAGGGGGCTTCTATGGCTACACCTTC. Translated, it gives CASGTGGFYGYTF.

The chain couples TRBV5-1 to TRBJ1-2; D ambiguous. Germline lookup yields CDR1 SGHRS and CDR2 YFSETQ. Trimming took 0 bases from V and 0 from J, leaving 9 bases between them. The CDR3 has 15 amino acids. The CDR3 nucleotides are TGCGCCAGCAGCTTGGTTTCAGAAGCTAACTATGGCTACACCTTC. Translation: CASSLVSEANYGYTF.

The rearrangement joins TRBV5-5 to TRBJ2-1; 8 bases line up with TRBD1. Per germline, CDR1 SGHKS and CDR2 YYEKEE (reference sequence). The CDR3 has 15 amino acids. Unmatched junction bases numbered 6, after V lost 2 bases and J lost 5 bases. CDR3 in amino acids: CASSFGQGVDNEQFF. The CDR3 region has the DNA TGTGCCAGCAGCTTCGGACAGGGAGTGGACAATGAGCAGTTCTTC.

CDR3: CASSQGSNQPQHF. CDR3 DNA sequence: TGCGCCAGCTCGCAGGGAAGCAATCAGCCCCAGCATTTT. This chain connects TRBV5-1 to TRBJ1-5; perhaps TRBD1 as D (5 bases). Germline V gives CDR1 SGHRS, CDR2 YFSETQ. CDR3 length: 13 amino acids. V lost 7 bases, J lost 1 base, and 9 bases lay in between.

Comments on this clone: The sample has other DNA sequences that encode this CDR3 too. V gene TRBV19 combines with J gene TRBJ1-1; 8 bases map to TRBD1. Germline lookup yields CDR1 LNHDA and CDR2 SQIVND (reference sequence). This CDR3 comprises 14 residues. With 2 bases clipped from V and 2 bases from J, the junction kept 1 base outside the gene matches. The CDR3 bases are TGTGCCAGTAGTATACAGGGGGCAAACACTGAAGCTTTCTTT. Translated, it gives CASSIQGANTEAFF.

The chain joins TRBV30 to TRBJ2-1; 7 bases match TRBD1. V trimming: 7 bases; J trimming: 4 bases; junction bases outside the gene matches: 10. Germline CDR1 is GTSNPN and CDR2 is SVGIG (reference sequence). The CDR3 length is 14 residues. This CDR3 is CASYWGQIYNEQFF. The CDR3 coding sequence is TGTGCCTCCTACTGGGGACAGATATACAATGAGCAGTTCTTC.

The chain combines TRBV7-8 with TRBJ1-6, with 9 bases lining up with TRBD1. Germline-derived CDR1 and CDR2 are SGHVS and FQNEAQ. CDR3 length equals 19 residues. The junction had 11 bases not matched to a gene; V was cut back by 5 bases and J by 0 bases. CDR3 nucleotide sequence: TGTGCCAGCAGCCCTGTACCGGACAGGGGAGCCTCCTATAATTCACCCCTCCACTTT. Its protein is CASSPVPDRGASYNSPLHF.